A single sample gave rise to the 32 T cell receptor beta chains below, sequenced in a study of cytomegalovirus exposure and HLA in healthy donors. The PCR contained 60 Vbeta and 13 Jbeta primers. TCRdb's table, derived via immunoSEQ multiplex PCR, lists solely in-frame clones and lacks some. The sample consists of under 150,000 clones, around 80% of them appearing once. Specimen: PBMCs. The receptors come from a man aged 25 to 40 in good health and CMV-seronegative.

The chain carries TRBV6-6 and TRBJ1-1; 9 bases are a match to TRBD1. The germline gives CDR1 MNHNY, CDR2 SVGAGI (reference sequence). J lost 3 bases, V lost 6 bases, and 11 bases had no gene match. This CDR3 has 16 amino acids. This CDR3 reads CASSTGTGNGYTEAFF. The DNA for the CDR3 is TGTGCCAGCAGCACCGGGACAGGGAACGGGTACACTGAAGCTTTCTTT.

V usage is TRBV6-6 and J usage is TRBJ2-2; maybe TRBD1 (5 bases). V was pared by 10 bases and J by 1 base, with 13 bases between. Germline V gene sequence: CDR1 MNHNY, CDR2 SVGAGI (reference sequence). This CDR3 region has 14 residues. CDR3 DNA sequence: TGTGCCACCCGTACTACAGGGAACACCGGGGAGCTGTTTTTT. It codes for CATRTTGNTGELFF.

The V call is TRBV13, the J call TRBJ1-5; D is undetermined. CDR1 and CDR2 from the germline V gene are PRHDT and FYEKMQ (reference sequence). This CDR3 spans 14 amino acids. V lost 0 bases, J lost 5 bases, and 8 bases lay in between. CDR3 sequence reads: CASSLGSVYQPQHF. The CDR3 nucleotides are TGTGCCAGCAGCTTAGGGTCAGTTTATCAGCCCCAGCATTTT.

V is TRBV11-1 and J is TRBJ2-4; a weak D match, TRBD2 (5 bases). CDR3 length: 15 residues. CDR1 SGHAT and CDR2 FQDESV come from the germline V gene (reference sequence). V lost 6 bases and J 1 base, leaving 13 bases between the germline ends. The CDR3 DNA reads TGTGCCAGCAGTCCACGGACTGAGGCCAAAAACATTCAGTACTTC. The encoded protein is CASSPRTEAKNIQYF.

The chain is built from TRBV18 and TRBJ2-4; 8 bases are shared with TRBD1. The CDR3 is made up of 16 amino acids. CDR1 KGHSH and CDR2 LQKENI come from the germline V gene. The V gene end was trimmed by 1 base and the J gene end by 8 bases; junction bases not matched to a gene: 10. This CDR3 is CASSPQLDREVDIQYF. CDR3 bases: TGTGCCAGCTCACCACAATTGGACAGGGAGGTGGACATTCAGTACTTC.

The V call is TRBV4-1, the J call TRBJ2-7; TRBD1 agrees at 8 bases. J gave up 6 bases and V 1 base, and 5 bases lay outside the gene matches. Germline V lookup: CDR1 MGHRA, CDR2 YSYEKL. The CDR3 is 14 residues long. For the CDR3, the DNA is TGCGCCAGCAGCCAAGGTCAGGGGGCGGTCGAGCAGTACTTC. As protein: CASSQGQGAVEQYF.

The chain links TRBV9 to TRBJ1-4; D call uncertain. The V end was cut by 4 bases, the J end by 3 bases, with 13 bases between. The CDR3 contains 15 residues. CDR1 is SGDLS and CDR2 is YYNGEE in the germline V gene. The CDR3 region has the DNA TGTGCCAGCAGCCCCTTGACATCCCCTAATGAAAAACTGTTTTTT. It encodes CASSPLTSPNEKLFF.

This clone was seen only a few times. The chain employs TRBV18 and TRBJ1-4, with D uncertain. Per the germline V gene, CDR1 is KGHSH and CDR2 is LQKENI. The CDR3 totals 14 residues. The V end was cut by 2 bases, the J end by 6 bases, with 10 bases between. The CDR3 sequence: CASSPIRSDEKLFF. CDR3 bases: TGTGCCAGCTCACCAATCAGGTCAGATGAAAAACTGTTTTTT. Complete variable domain (other parts from reference TRBV18 and TRBJ1-4): NAGVMQNPRHLVRRRGQEARLRCSPMKGHSHVYWYRQLPEEGLKFMVYLQKENIIDESGMPKERFSAEFPKEGPSILRIQQVVRGDSAAYFCASSPIRSDEKLFFGSGTQLSVL.

V is TRBV5-1 and J is TRBJ1-3; TRBD1 is a possible D gene (6 bases). V lost 5 bases, J lost 2 bases, and 14 bases lay in between. CDR1 and CDR2 (germline): SGHRS, YFSETQ. This CDR3 spans 15 amino acids. CDR3 region: CASSPLQGTGNTIYF. Here the CDR3 DNA reads TGCGCCAGCAGTCCCCTACAGGGAACTGGAAACACCATATATTTT.

J is TRBJ1-1 and V is TRBV28, with D possibly being TRBD1 (6 bases). Germline V gene sequence: CDR1 MDHEN, CDR2 SYDVKM. The CDR3 totals 15 residues. V shed 8 bases and J shed 5 bases, with 21 bases lying between them. The CDR3 spells CASLNTGSGLTEAFF. The DNA for the CDR3 is TGTGCCAGCCTAAACACAGGGAGTGGTTTAACTGAAGCTTTCTTT.

Written as DNA, the CDR3 is TGTGCCAGCAGTTTATCGGGGACACCGAACACCGGGGAGCTGTTTTTT. Its protein is CASSLSGTPNTGELFF. The chain combines TRBV27 with TRBJ2-2; maybe TRBD1 (6 bases). Trimming removed 0 bases from V and 0 bases from J, with 8 bases in between. Germline V gene lookup returns CDR1 MNHEY and CDR2 SMNVEV (reference sequence). The CDR3 is 16 amino acids.

The rearrangement joins TRBV19 to TRBJ1-1, with D perhaps TRBD1 (5 bases). CDR3 size: 14 residues. V shed 7 bases and J shed 5 bases, with 17 bases lying between them. Germline CDR1 and CDR2: LNHDA and SQIVND (reference sequence). CDR3 protein: CASKGRQVGTEAFF. The CDR3 DNA reads TGTGCCAGTAAGGGGAGGCAGGTAGGAACTGAAGCTTTCTTT.

V gene TRBV4-1 combines with J gene TRBJ1-2; D perhaps matches TRBD1 (6 bases). CDR3 length: 14 residues. V was trimmed by 6 bases and J by 7 bases, leaving 18 bases between them. Germline CDR1 and CDR2: MGHRA and YSYEKL. Here the CDR3 reads CASSHGGGGLGYTF. The CDR3 DNA reads as TGCGCCAGCAGTCACGGGGGGGGCGGACTTGGCTACACCTTC.

The CDR3 DNA is TGTGCCAGCAGTCCCGGGACTAGCCCAGATACGCAGTATTTT. It yields the protein CASSPGTSPDTQYF. This chain connects TRBV6-1 to TRBJ2-3, with 9 nucleotides matching TRBD2. Germline V gene lookup returns CDR1 MNHNS and CDR2 SASEGT. V dropped 5 bases and J dropped 4; count of bases not matched to a gene: 4. The CDR3 sequence is 14 residues long.

The chain links TRBV19 to TRBJ1-6; 8 positions match TRBD1. Germline CDR1 is LNHDA and CDR2 is SQIVND (reference sequence). J lost 9 bases, V lost 5 bases, and 12 bases had no gene match. CDR3 length: 16 residues. CDR3 sequence reads: CASSALEGTGSSPLHF. CDR3 bases: TGTGCCAGTAGTGCTCTGGAAGGGACAGGCTCTTCACCCCTCCACTTT.

V usage is TRBV5-1 and J usage is TRBJ1-2; D gene uncertain. The V end was cut by 0 bases, the J end by 4 bases, with 10 bases between. Germline values: CDR1 SGHRS, CDR2 YFSETQ. The CDR3 sequence is 14 residues long. DNA for the CDR3: TGCGCCAGCAGCTTGGCCTGGGGAGGCTATGGCTACACCTTC. The encoded protein is CASSLAWGGYGYTF. The full variable domain, its missing parts supplied by reference TRBV5-1 and TRBJ1-2, is KAGVTQTPRYLIKTRGQQVTLSCSPISGHRSVSWYQQTPGQGLQFLFEYFSETQRNKGNFPGRFSGRQFSNSRSEMNVSTLELGDSALYLCASSLAWGGYGYTFGSGTRLTVV.

J is TRBJ1-3 and V is TRBV5-1, with D unclear. The ends were cut back, 5 bases at V and 4 bases at J, with 10 bases in the middle. The CDR3 length is 13 residues. CDR1 SGHRS and CDR2 YFSETQ come from the germline V gene. DNA of the CDR3: TGCGCCAGCAGAAACATTCAAGGAAACACCATATATTTT. Translating it yields CASRNIQGNTIYF.

This clone turned up a few times. This rearrangement joins TRBV9 to TRBJ2-7, with 7 bases aligning to TRBD2. CDR1 is SGDLS and CDR2 is YYNGEE in the germline V gene. The CDR3 extends over 15 amino acids. The ends lost 1 base at V and 3 bases at J; junction bases unmatched: 7. Written as DNA, the CDR3 is TGTGCCAGCAGCGTAAGTGGGACTACCCTCTACGAGCAGTACTTC. It is translated as CASSVSGTTLYEQYF.

The chain joins TRBV30 to TRBJ1-1, with TRBD1 matching 9 bases. Per germline, CDR1 GTSNPN and CDR2 SVGIG (reference sequence). V was pared by 5 bases and J by 7 bases, with 2 bases of the junction left unmatched. The CDR3 sequence is 11 residues long. The CDR3: CAWDRGYEAFF. CDR3 bases: TGTGCCTGGGACAGGGGGTATGAAGCTTTCTTT.

The chain combines TRBV6-1 with TRBJ2-1, with D possibly matching TRBD1 (6 bases). CDR1 is MNHNS and CDR2 is SASEGT in the germline V gene. V lost 4 bases and J lost 0, with 13 bases in between. There are 16 residues in the CDR3. DNA of the CDR3: TGTGCCAGCAGTGTTCAAACAGGGAGCTCCTACAATGAGCAGTTCTTC. Translated: CASSVQTGSSYNEQFF.

Comment on this clone: Other DNA sequences in this sample translate to the same CDR3. This chain connects TRBV19 to TRBJ1-5; D possibly corresponds to TRBD1 (6 bases). The V end lost 5 bases, the J end lost 0 bases, and 8 bases lay between the germline ends. This CDR3 contains 14 residues. The germline gives CDR1 LNHDA, CDR2 SQIVND (reference sequence). In DNA form, the CDR3 reads TGTGCCAGTAGTCCACAGGGTAGCAATCAGCCCCAGCATTTT. Its protein product is CASSPQGSNQPQHF.

CDR3 nucleotides: TGTGCCAGCAGCCCGACAGGCGAGACCTACGAGCAGTACTTC. It specifies CASSPTGETYEQYF. The chain uses TRBV11-2 and TRBJ2-7; possible D gene TRBD1, 6 bases. Per germline, CDR1 SGHAT and CDR2 FQNNGV. V was clipped by 5 bases and J by 2 bases, with 13 bases between them. This CDR3 comprises 14 residues.

This chain links TRBV7-9 with TRBJ1-2; no definite D call. Deletions cut 5 bases from V and 6 bases from J, with 7 bases between. CDR1 is SEHNR and CDR2 is FQNEAQ in the germline V gene (reference sequence). This CDR3 has 11 amino acids. The CDR3 coding sequence is TGTGCCAGCAGCCGGAGTAATGGCTACACCTTC. Protein product: CASSRSNGYTF.

The CDR3 here is CAGIGRAAYEQYF. CDR3 in DNA: TGTGCCGGGATCGGGAGGGCAGCCTACGAGCAGTACTTC. The chain has TRBV30 and TRBJ2-7, with 8 bases aligning to TRBD2. Trimming cost V 8 bases and J 2 bases; bases outside gene matches: 8. From germline, CDR1 is GTSNPN and CDR2 SVGIG (reference sequence). CDR3 size: 13 residues.

The chain carries TRBV13 and TRBJ2-5; 9 bases are shared with TRBD1. From germline, CDR1 is PRHDT and CDR2 FYEKMQ (reference sequence). The CDR3 loop spans 19 amino acids. Losses at the gene ends were 4 bases for V and 3 bases for J; bases not matched to a gene: 18. The CDR3, as DNA: TGTGCCAGCAGCTCCATGGACAGGGGAGGTCCCAACCCTAAAGAGACCCAGTACTTC. Translating gives CASSSMDRGGPNPKETQYF.

Details on this clone: At one end, the junction sequence differs from germline, possibly due to a read error. The chain recombines TRBV7-9 with TRBJ2-7; TRBD1 agrees at 7 bases. The CDR3 extends over 12 amino acids. Per germline, CDR1 SEHNR and CDR2 FQNEAQ (reference sequence). The CDR3 DNA sequence: TGTTCCAGCAGCCAGACAGGGTACGAGCAGTACTTC. Translated: CSSSQTGYEQYF.

The chain combines TRBV11-3 with TRBJ2-1, with 9 bases identical to TRBD2. The CDR3 runs to 15 residues. Germline CDR1 SGHNT, CDR2 YENEEA. Trimming at V came to 1 base and at J to 7 bases, leaving 5 bases not matched to a gene. DNA of the CDR3: TGTGCCAGCAGCTTAGTGGCGGGGGGGCCAAATGAGCAGTTCTTC. Amino acids: CASSLVAGGPNEQFF. Together with reference TRBV11-3 and TRBJ2-1, the CDR3 gives the full variable domain: EAGVVQSPRYKIIEKKQPVAFWCNPISGHNTLYWYLQNLGQGPELLIRYENEEAVDDSQLPKDRFSAERLKGVDSTLKIQPAELGDSAVYLCASSLVAGGPNEQFFGPGTRLTVL.

The V gene is TRBV2, the J gene TRBJ2-7; no reliable D call. This CDR3 spans 11 amino acids. V lost 7 bases, J lost 2 bases, and 6 bases lay in between. Germline loops: CDR1 SNHLY, CDR2 FYNNEI. CDR3 nucleotide sequence: TGTGCCAGCACCACTGCCTACGAGCAGTACTTC. Its translation: CASTTAYEQYF.

This clone was seen a handful of times. Other DNA sequences from this sample encode an identical CDR3 as well. The chain employs TRBV5-6 and TRBJ1-4, with unresolved D. CDR3 size: 13 residues. The V gene's germline CDR1 is SGHDT and CDR2 YYEEEE. V was cut by 0 bases and J by 6 bases, with 6 bases left in between. The CDR3 loop reads CASSLVQDEKLFF. DNA for the CDR3: TGTGCCAGCAGCTTGGTACAAGATGAAAAACTGTTTTTT.

The CDR3 sequence: CASSSGTGPKETQYF. The CDR3 DNA follows: TGTGCCAGCAGCTCAGGGACAGGACCGAAAGAGACCCAGTACTTC. The rearrangement joins TRBV9 to TRBJ2-5; 8 nucleotides align to TRBD1. Germline V gene data show CDR1 as SGDLS and CDR2 as YYNGEE. V shed 4 bases, J shed 3 bases, and the junction held 8 bases outside the gene matches. There are 15 residues in the CDR3.

The chain employs TRBV2 and TRBJ2-5; D is possibly TRBD1 (6 bases). V was clipped by 5 bases and J by 2 bases, with 9 bases between them. The CDR3 covers 13 residues. Germline-derived CDR1 and CDR2 are SNHLY and FYNNEI. CDR3 DNA: TGTGCCAGCAGTATAGACAGGCAAGAGACCCAGTACTTC. Translating gives CASSIDRQETQYF. Together with reference TRBV2 and TRBJ2-5, the CDR3 gives the full variable domain: EPEVTQTPSHQVTQMGQEVILRCVPISNHLYFYWYRQILGQKVEFLVSFYNNEISEKSEIFDDQFSVERPDGSNFTLKIRSTKLEDSAMYFCASSIDRQETQYFGPGTRLLVL.

CDR3 sequence: CASMGQANSGANVLTF. CDR3 sequence (DNA): TGTGCCAGCATGGGACAGGCAAACTCTGGGGCCAACGTCCTGACTTTC. The V call is TRBV2, the J call TRBJ2-6, with 8 bases fitting TRBD1. Germline V CDR1 and CDR2: SNHLY, FYNNEI. The J segment lost 0 bases and the V segment lost 7 bases, leaving 5 bases of the junction unmatched. The CDR3 has 16 residues.